This TCR beta chain was observed in a study of blood T cell repertoires in COVID-19. Looking at the study overall: Sites in the United States, Italy and Spain provided acute and convalescent COVID-19 samples. Sources were T cells, B-cell-depleted T cells, or PBMCs; the material itself was cDNA or gDNA.

CDR3 size: 14 residues. CDR1 and CDR2 from the germline V gene are LGHDT and YNNKEL (reference sequence). V gave up 5 bases and J gave up 0 bases, with 10 bases separating them. Original data processing: Reference gene primers were amplified, and this amplification served to estimate nucleated cell counts. Assay used: immunoSEQ multiplex PCR; TCRdb lists only in-frame clones, some missing. V and J calls and clone size are given by that table; D and trimming were obtained from the DNA. The sample shows about 150,000 clones, nearly 80% of them seen only once. The sample comprised peripheral blood. V and J are TRBV3-1 (or the pseudogene TRBV3-2) and TRBJ1-1; no firm D call. The sequence was collected from a woman of 80 years or more with acute or convalescent COVID-19. Here the CDR3 reads CASSSQPMNTEAFF. CDR3 in DNA: TGTGCCAGCAGCTCACAGCCCATGAACACTGAAGCTTTCTTT.